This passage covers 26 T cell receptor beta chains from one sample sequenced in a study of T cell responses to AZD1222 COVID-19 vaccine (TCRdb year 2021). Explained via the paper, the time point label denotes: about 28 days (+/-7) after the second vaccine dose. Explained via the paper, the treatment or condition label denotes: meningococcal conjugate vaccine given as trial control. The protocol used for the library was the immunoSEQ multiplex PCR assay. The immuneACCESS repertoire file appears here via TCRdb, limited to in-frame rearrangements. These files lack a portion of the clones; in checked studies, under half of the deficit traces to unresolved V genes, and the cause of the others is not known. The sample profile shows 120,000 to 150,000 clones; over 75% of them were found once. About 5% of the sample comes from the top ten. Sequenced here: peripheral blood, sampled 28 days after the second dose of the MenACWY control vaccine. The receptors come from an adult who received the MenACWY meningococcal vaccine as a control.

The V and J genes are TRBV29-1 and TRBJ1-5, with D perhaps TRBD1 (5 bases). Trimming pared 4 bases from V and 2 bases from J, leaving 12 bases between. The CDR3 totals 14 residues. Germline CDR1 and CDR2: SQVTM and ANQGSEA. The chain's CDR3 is CSVGEGAGNQPQHF. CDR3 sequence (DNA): TGCAGCGTTGGGGAAGGGGCAGGCAATCAGCCCCAGCATTTT.

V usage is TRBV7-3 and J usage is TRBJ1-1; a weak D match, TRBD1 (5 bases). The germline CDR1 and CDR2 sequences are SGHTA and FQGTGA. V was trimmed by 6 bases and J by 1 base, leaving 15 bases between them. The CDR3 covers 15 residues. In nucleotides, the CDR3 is TGTGCCAGCAGTCACGACGGGGGACCGAACACTGAAGCTTTCTTT. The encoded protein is CASSHDGGPNTEAFF.

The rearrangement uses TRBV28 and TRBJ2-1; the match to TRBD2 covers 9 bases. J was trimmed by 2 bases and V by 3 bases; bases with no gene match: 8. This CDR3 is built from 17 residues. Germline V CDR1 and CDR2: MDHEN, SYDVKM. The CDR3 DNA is TGTGCCAGCAGTTTTTCCGAGACTAGCGGAACCTACAATGAGCAGTTCTTC. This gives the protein CASSFSETSGTYNEQFF.

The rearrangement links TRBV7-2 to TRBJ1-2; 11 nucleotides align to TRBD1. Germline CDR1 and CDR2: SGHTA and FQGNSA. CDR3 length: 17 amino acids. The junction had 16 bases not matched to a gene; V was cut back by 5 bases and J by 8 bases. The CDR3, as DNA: TGTGCCAGCAGCCCAAGGACAGGGGGCCCGTCACAATTAGGCTACACCTTC. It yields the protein CASSPRTGGPSQLGYTF.

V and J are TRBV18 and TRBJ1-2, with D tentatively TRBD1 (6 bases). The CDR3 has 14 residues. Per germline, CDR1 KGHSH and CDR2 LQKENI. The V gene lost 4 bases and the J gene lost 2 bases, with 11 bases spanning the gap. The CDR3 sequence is CASSLQGTNYGYTF. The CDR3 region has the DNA TGTGCCAGCTCACTACAGGGTACCAACTATGGCTACACCTTC. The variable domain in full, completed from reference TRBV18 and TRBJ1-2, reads NAGVMQNPRHLVRRRGQEARLRCSPMKGHSHVYWYRQLPEEGLKFMVYLQKENIIDESGMPKERFSAEFPKEGPSILRIQQVVRGDSAAYFCASSLQGTNYGYTFGSGTRLTVV.

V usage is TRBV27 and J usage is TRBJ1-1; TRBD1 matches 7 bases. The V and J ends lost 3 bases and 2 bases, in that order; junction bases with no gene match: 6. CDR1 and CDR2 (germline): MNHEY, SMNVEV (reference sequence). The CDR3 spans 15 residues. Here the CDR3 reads CASSFSDRANTEAFF. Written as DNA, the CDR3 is TGTGCCAGCAGTTTTTCAGACAGGGCTAACACTGAAGCTTTCTTT.

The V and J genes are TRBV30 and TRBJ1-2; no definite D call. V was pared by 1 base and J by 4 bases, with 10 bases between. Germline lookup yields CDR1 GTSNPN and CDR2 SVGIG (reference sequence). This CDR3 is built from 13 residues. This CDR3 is CAWSDQTAYGYTF. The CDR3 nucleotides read TGTGCCTGGAGTGACCAGACCGCCTATGGCTACACCTTC.

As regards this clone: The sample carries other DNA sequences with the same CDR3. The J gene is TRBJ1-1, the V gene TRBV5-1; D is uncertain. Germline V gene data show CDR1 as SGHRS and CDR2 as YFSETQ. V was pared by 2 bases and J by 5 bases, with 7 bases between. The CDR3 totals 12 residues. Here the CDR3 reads CASSFGDTEAFF. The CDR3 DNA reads TGCGCCAGCAGCTTCGGGGATACTGAAGCTTTCTTT.

CDR3 in amino acids: CAWSPKKGRIASPLHF. CDR3 nucleotides: TGTGCCTGGAGCCCCAAAAAAGGGAGGATCGCTTCACCCCTCCACTTT. The chain employs TRBV30 and TRBJ1-6, with D uncertain. CDR1 is GTSNPN and CDR2 is SVGIG in the germline V gene (reference sequence). The CDR3 totals 16 residues. The germline V and J ends were trimmed by 3 bases and 9 bases, with 21 bases remaining between them. Using reference TRBV30 and TRBJ1-6 for the parts outside the CDR3, the full variable domain is SQTIHQWPATLVQPVGSPLSLECTVEGTSNPNLYWYRQAAGRGLQLLFYSVGIGQISSEVPQNLSASRPQDRQFILSSKKLLLSDSGFYLCAWSPKKGRIASPLHFGNGTRLTVT.

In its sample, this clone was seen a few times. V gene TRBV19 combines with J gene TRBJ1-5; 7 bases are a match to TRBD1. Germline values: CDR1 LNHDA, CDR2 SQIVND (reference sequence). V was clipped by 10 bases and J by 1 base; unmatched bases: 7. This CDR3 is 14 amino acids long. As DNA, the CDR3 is TGTGCCACAGGACAGGCAGCGAGCAATCAGCCCCAGCATTTT. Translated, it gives CATGQAASNQPQHF.

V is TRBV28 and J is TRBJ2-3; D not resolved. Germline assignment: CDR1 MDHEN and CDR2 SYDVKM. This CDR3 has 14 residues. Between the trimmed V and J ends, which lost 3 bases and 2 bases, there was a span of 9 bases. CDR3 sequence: CASSFGEFTDTQYF. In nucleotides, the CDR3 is TGTGCCAGCAGTTTTGGGGAATTCACAGATACGCAGTATTTT. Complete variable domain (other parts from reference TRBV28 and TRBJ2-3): DVKVTQSSRYLVKRTGEKVFLECVQDMDHENMFWYRQDPGLGLRLIYFSYDVKMKEKGDIPEGYSVSREKKERFSLILESASTNQTSMYLCASSFGEFTDTQYFGPGTRLTVL.

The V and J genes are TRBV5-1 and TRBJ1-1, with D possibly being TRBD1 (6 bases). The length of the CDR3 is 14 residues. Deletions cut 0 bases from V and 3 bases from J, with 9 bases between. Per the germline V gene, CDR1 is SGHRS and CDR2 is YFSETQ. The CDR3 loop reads CASSLATGDTEAFF. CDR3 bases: TGCGCCAGCAGCTTGGCGACAGGAGACACTGAAGCTTTCTTT.

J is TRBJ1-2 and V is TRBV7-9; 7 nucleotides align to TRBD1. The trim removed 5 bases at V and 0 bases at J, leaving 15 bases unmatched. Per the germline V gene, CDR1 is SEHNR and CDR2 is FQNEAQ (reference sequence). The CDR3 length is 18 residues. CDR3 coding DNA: TGTGCCAGCAGCCCCGACAGGGCAGGGAAGGCTACTAACTATGGCTACACCTTC. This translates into CASSPDRAGKATNYGYTF.

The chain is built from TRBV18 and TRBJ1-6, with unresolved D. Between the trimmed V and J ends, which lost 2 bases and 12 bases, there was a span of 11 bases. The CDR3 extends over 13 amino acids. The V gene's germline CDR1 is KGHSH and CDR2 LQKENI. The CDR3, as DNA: TGTGCCAGCTCACCAAGCGATAGTGGACCCCTCCACTTT. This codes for CASSPSDSGPLHF.

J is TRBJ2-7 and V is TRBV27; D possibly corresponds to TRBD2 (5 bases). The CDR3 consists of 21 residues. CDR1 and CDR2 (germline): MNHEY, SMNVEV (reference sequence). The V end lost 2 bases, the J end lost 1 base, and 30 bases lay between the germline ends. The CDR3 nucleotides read TGTGCCAGCAGTTTAGATCCCGGGCCACCTTCGCTCTCTAGCTATTCCTACGAGCAGTACTTC. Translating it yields CASSLDPGPPSLSSYSYEQYF.

The CDR3 DNA follows: TGTGCCAGCAGCCCCGGCTGGGGGTCACCCCTCCACTTT. Translating it yields CASSPGWGSPLHF. The chain links TRBV11-3 to TRBJ1-6, with D tentatively TRBD1 (5 bases). The CDR3 is 13 residues long. CDR1 is SGHNT and CDR2 is YENEEA in the germline V gene. The V end was cut by 5 bases, the J end by 10 bases, with 12 bases between. The variable domain in full, with the rest retrieved from reference TRBV11-3 and TRBJ1-6, is EAGVVQSPRYKIIEKKQPVAFWCNPISGHNTLYWYLQNLGQGPELLIRYENEEAVDDSQLPKDRFSAERLKGVDSTLKIQPAELGDSAVYLCASSPGWGSPLHFGNGTRLTVT.

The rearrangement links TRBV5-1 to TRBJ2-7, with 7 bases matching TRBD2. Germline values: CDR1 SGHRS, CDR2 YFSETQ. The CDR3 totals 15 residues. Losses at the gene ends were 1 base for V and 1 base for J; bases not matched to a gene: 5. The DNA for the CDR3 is TGCGCCAGCAGCTTGATCAGCGGGGCGTCCTACGAGCAGTACTTC. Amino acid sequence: CASSLISGASYEQYF.

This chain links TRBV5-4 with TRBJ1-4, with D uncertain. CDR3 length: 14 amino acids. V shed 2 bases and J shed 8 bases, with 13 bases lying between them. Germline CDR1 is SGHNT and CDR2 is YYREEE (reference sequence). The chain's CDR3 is CASSFDTQAEKLFF. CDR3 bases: TGTGCCAGCAGCTTTGACACACAAGCCGAAAAACTGTTTTTT. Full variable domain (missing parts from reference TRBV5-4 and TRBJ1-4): ETGVTQSPTHLIKTRGQQVTLRCSSQSGHNTVSWYQQALGQGPQFIFQYYREEENGRGNFPPRFSGLQFPNYSSELNVNALELDDSALYLCASSFDTQAEKLFFGSGTQLSVL.

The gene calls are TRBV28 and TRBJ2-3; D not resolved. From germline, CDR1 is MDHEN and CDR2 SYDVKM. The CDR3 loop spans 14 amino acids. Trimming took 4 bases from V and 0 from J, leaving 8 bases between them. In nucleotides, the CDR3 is TGTGCCAGCAGTTCCCGGCTCAGCACAGATACGCAGTATTTT. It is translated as CASSSRLSTDTQYF.

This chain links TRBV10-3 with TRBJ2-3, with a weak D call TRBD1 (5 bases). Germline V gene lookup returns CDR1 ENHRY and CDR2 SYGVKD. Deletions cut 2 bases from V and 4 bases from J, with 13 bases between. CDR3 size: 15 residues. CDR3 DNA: TGTGCCATCAGTGAGAGCAGGGTGGGTGCAGATACGCAGTATTTT. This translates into CAISESRVGADTQYF.

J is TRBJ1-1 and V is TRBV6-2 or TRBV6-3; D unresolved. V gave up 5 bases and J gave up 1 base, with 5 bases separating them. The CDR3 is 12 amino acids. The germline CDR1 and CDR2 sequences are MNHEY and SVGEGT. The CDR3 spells CASSVSNTEAFF. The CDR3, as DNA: TGTGCCAGCAGTGTGTCGAACACTGAAGCTTTCTTT.

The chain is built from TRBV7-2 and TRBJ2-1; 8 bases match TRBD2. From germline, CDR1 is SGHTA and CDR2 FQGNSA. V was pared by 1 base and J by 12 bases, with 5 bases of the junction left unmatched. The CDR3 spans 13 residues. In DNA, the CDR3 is TGTGCCAGCAGCTTAGAGATTGCGGGGGGGCAGTTCTTC. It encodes CASSLEIAGGQFF.

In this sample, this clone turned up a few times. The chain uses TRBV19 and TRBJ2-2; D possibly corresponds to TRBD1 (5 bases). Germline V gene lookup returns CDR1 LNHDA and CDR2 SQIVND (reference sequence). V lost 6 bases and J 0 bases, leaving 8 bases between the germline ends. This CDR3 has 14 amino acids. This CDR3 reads CASRRTPNTGELFF. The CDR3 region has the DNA TGTGCCAGTAGAAGGACACCGAACACCGGGGAGCTGTTTTTT.

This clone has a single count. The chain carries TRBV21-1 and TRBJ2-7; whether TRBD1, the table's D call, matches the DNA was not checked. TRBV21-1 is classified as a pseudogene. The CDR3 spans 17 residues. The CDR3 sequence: CASSKNCRTGSIYEQYF. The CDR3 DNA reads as TGTGCCAGCAGCAAAAATTGCAGGACAGGGTCTATTTACGAGCAGTACTTC.

CDR3 sequence: CAWSGQRDYGYTF. The CDR3, as DNA: TGTGCCTGGAGTGGGCAGAGGGACTATGGCTACACCTTC. The chain recombines TRBV30 with TRBJ1-2; D gene ambiguous. The CDR3 is 13 residues long. V lost 1 base and J lost 3, with 9 bases in between. Looked up from germline, CDR1 is GTSNPN and CDR2 is SVGIG (reference sequence).

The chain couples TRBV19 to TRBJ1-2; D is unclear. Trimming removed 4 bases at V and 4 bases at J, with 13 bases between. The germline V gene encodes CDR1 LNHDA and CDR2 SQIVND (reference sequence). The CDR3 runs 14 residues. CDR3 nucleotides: TGTGCCAGTAGTAACAGAGGAGGTTTCTATGGCTACACCTTC. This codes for CASSNRGGFYGYTF.